One and the same sample provided the 23 T cell receptor beta chains below, sequenced in a study of T-cell reconstitution after alpha-beta-depleted transplantation in children. Unique molecular identifiers were incorporated during preparation of the TCRbeta library. TCRdb passed the PCR reads through MiXCR, listing each CDR3 protein once. The table lists around 71,000 distinct CDR3 sequences, around 7.9% of them singletons. Sample: PBMCs from the stem cell graft donor, taken from the stem cell graft. These receptors were obtained from a human donor who donated a stem cell graft to a child with acute lymphoblastic leukemia.

The rearrangement uses TRBV3-1 and TRBJ1-2; D is uncertain. With 10 bases removed from V and 0 bases from J, the gap between germline ends came to 24 bases. The CDR3 runs to 17 residues. The germline CDR1 and CDR2 sequences are LGHDT and YNNKEL (reference sequence). In DNA form, the CDR3 reads TGTGCCACCTGCCAGCAAGTGGCGGTGCTTCCTAACTATGGCTACACCTTC. Its translation is CATCQQVAVLPNYGYTF.

This clonotype was seen at least ten times. The genes are TRBV2 and TRBJ2-2; no clear D gene. CDR3 length: 14 residues. Germline values: CDR1 SNHLY, CDR2 FYNNEI. Trimming left V 6 bases short and J 7 bases short, with 15 bases between. Here the CDR3 reads CASSPVRSGGELFF. The CDR3 region has the DNA TGTGCCAGCAGCCCAGTAAGGTCGGGCGGGGAGCTGTTTTTT.

This clonotype was counted at least ten times. J is TRBJ2-2 and V is TRBV7-2; 9 nucleotides line up with TRBD1. The CDR3 extends over 16 amino acids. Trimming cost V 5 bases and J 5 bases; bases outside gene matches: 9. From germline, CDR1 is SGHTA and CDR2 FQGNSA. The CDR3 protein is CASSPGGQGSTGELFF. As DNA, the CDR3 is TGTGCCAGCAGCCCCGGGGGACAGGGTAGTACCGGGGAGCTGTTTTTT.

This clonotype was recorded many times. The chain carries TRBV12-3 or TRBV12-4 and TRBJ2-1; 12 nucleotides align to TRBD2. The J segment lost 7 bases and the V segment lost 6 bases, leaving 10 bases of the junction unmatched. CDR3 length equals 16 residues. As DNA, the CDR3 is TGTGCCAGCAGCCCAGATCTAGCGGGGGGGCGAAATGAGCAGTTCTTC. This gives the protein CASSPDLAGGRNEQFF.

This clonotype appeared many times. V gene TRBV7-9 combines with J gene TRBJ2-5, with D maybe TRBD1 (6 bases). CDR3 length: 15 amino acids. The V gene's germline CDR1 is SEHNR and CDR2 FQNEAQ (reference sequence). V gave up 0 bases and J gave up 2 bases, with 10 bases separating them. The chain's CDR3 is CASSLAMTGQETQYF. The CDR3 bases are TGTGCCAGCAGCTTAGCGATGACAGGACAAGAGACCCAGTACTTC. The whole variable domain, filled in from reference TRBV7-9 and TRBJ2-5, reads DTGVSQNPRHKITKRGQNVTFRCDPISEHNRLYWYRQTLGQGPEFLTYFQNEAQLEKSRLLSDRFSAERPKGSFSTLEIQRTEQGDSAMYLCASSLAMTGQETQYFGPGTRLLVL.

This clonotype was counted many times. This chain uses TRBV20-1 with TRBJ1-1, with D possibly TRBD1 on 5 matching bases. The CDR3 is made up of 15 amino acids. Germline values: CDR1 DFQATT, CDR2 SNEGSKA (reference sequence). The ends were cut back, 6 bases at V and 1 base at J, with 18 bases in the middle. The CDR3 region has the DNA TGCAGTGCCCCAATAAGACAGCTTCCGAACACTGAAGCTTTCTTT. Translated, it gives CSAPIRQLPNTEAFF.

This clonotype showed up many times. V usage is TRBV7-8 and J usage is TRBJ1-4; D not resolved. The germline V gene has CDR1 SGHVS and CDR2 FQNEAQ. The CDR3 consists of 14 residues. V dropped 1 base and J dropped 3 bases, with 6 bases sitting between them. This CDR3 reads CASSLGASNEKLFF. The CDR3 DNA reads as TGTGCCAGCAGCTTAGGGGCCTCTAATGAAAAACTGTTTTTT. The variable domain in full, with the rest retrieved from reference TRBV7-8 and TRBJ1-4, is GAGVSQSPRYKVAKRGQDVALRCDPISGHVSLFWYQQALGQGPEFLTYFQNEAQLDKSGLPSDRFFAERPEGSVSTLKIQRTQQEDSAVYLCASSLGASNEKLFFGSGTQLSVL.

The sample holds many counts of this clonotype. The V gene is TRBV3-1, the J gene TRBJ2-1, with TRBD2 matching over 7 bases. There are 12 residues in the CDR3. Germline-derived CDR1 and CDR2 are LGHDT and YNNKEL (reference sequence). Unmatched junction bases numbered 5, after V lost 11 bases and J lost 4 bases. Here the CDR3 reads CASSGRYNEQFF. Written as DNA, the CDR3 is TGTGCCTCTAGCGGAAGGTACAATGAGCAGTTCTTC.

This clonotype has a count of ten or more. The gene calls are TRBV7-3 and TRBJ2-1, with TRBD2 matching over 10 bases. Trimming cost V 5 bases and J 4 bases; bases outside gene matches: 8. This CDR3 is 16 amino acids long. Germline lookup yields CDR1 SGHTA and CDR2 FQGTGA. The CDR3 here is CASSAQVAGGYNEQFF. As DNA, the CDR3 is TGTGCCAGCAGCGCACAGGTAGCGGGGGGTTACAATGAGCAGTTCTTC. Full variable domain (remainder filled in from reference TRBV7-3 and TRBJ2-1): GAGVSQTPSNKVTEKGKYVELRCDPISGHTALYWYRQSLGQGPEFLIYFQGTGAADDSGLPNDRFFAVRPEGSVSTLKIQRTERGDSAVYLCASSAQVAGGYNEQFFGPGTRLTVL.

This clonotype has just a few counts. The rearrangement links TRBV7-2 to TRBJ2-1; possibly TRBD2 for D (6 bases). The V end was cut by 8 bases, the J end by 4 bases, with 24 bases between. Germline V gene data show CDR1 as SGHTA and CDR2 as FQGNSA. CDR3 size: 17 residues. The CDR3, as DNA: TGTGCCAGCTGTCTAGCGAGGCAATGTGTGGGTTACAATGAGCAGTTCTTC. Translation: CASCLARQCVGYNEQFF.

This clonotype was counted many times. This chain uses TRBV18 with TRBJ1-5; TRBD1 aligns across 7 bases. V lost 6 bases and J lost 4; bases outside the gene matches: 6. Germline V lookup: CDR1 KGHSH, CDR2 LQKENI. The CDR3 runs 14 residues. The DNA of the CDR3 is TGTGCCAGCTCCCCGGACAGGCAAAATCAGCCCCAGCATTTT. This encodes CASSPDRQNQPQHF.

This clonotype was observed a few times. A much more abundant neighbour one base away suggests this may be a read error. The genes are TRBV5-3 and TRBJ1-5; D may be TRBD1 (5 bases). TRBV5-3 is an open reading frame whose function is uncertain. CDR3 length: 15 amino acids. Deletions cut 8 bases from V and 5 bases from J, with 20 bases between. The CDR3 region has the DNA TGTGCCAGGAGCCCGGGGACGGATTTGTATCAGCCCCAGCATTTT. This sequence encodes CARSPGTDLYQPQHF.

This clonotype was detected only once. The genes are TRBV28 and TRBJ2-7, with D perhaps being TRBD1 or TRBD2 (6 bases each). In germline, CDR1 is MDHEN, CDR2 SYDVKM. This CDR3 comprises 16 residues. Trimming left V 7 bases short and J 5 bases short, with 24 bases between. The CDR3 DNA follows: TGTGCCAGCAAGGGGGGATCCCCGGGGAGTTTCCACGAGCAGTACTTC. Encoded protein: CASKGGSPGSFHEQYF. Supplemented by reference TRBV28 and TRBJ2-7, the full variable domain reads DVKVTQSSRYLVKRTGEKVFLECVQDMDHENMFWYRQDPGLGLRLIYFSYDVKMKEKGDIPEGYSVSREKKERFSLILESASTNQTSMYLCASKGGSPGSFHEQYFGPGTRLTVT.

This clonotype was seen repeatedly, ten times or more. The genes are TRBV6-5 and TRBJ2-2; weak D call: TRBD2 (6 bases). Germline loops: CDR1 MNHEY, CDR2 SVGAGI. Trimming cost V 4 bases and J 7 bases, with 7 bases left between them. This CDR3 comprises 12 residues. The CDR3 coding sequence is TGTGCCAGCAGTTGGGGGGTCGGGGAGCTGTTTTTT. It is translated as CASSWGVGELFF.

This clonotype was counted at least ten times. One junction end disagrees with the germline gene, perhaps due to a read error. The CDR3: CVSSPGGMQETQYF. CDR3 nucleotide sequence: TGTGTCAGCAGCCCCGGGGGGATGCAAGAGACCCAGTACTTC. This chain links TRBV9 with TRBJ2-5; 7 positions match TRBD2. This CDR3 comprises 14 residues. From germline, CDR1 is SGDLS and CDR2 YYNGEE.

In this sample, this clonotype turned up many times. The gene calls are TRBV12-3 or TRBV12-4 and TRBJ2-1, with 9 bases aligning to TRBD2. The length of the CDR3 is 14 residues. Losses at the gene ends were 4 bases for V and 7 bases for J; bases not matched to a gene: 5. CDR3 nucleotide sequence: TGTGCCAGCAGTTCCGGGACTAGCAGGAATGAGCAGTTCTTC. The encoded protein is CASSSGTSRNEQFF.

This clonotype was detected only a few times. The J gene is TRBJ1-1, the V gene TRBV5-1; D remains ambiguous. There are 13 residues in the CDR3. V lost 4 bases to trimming and J lost 2 bases, with 9 bases between them. In germline, CDR1 is SGHRS, CDR2 YFSETQ. CDR3 in DNA: TGCGCCAGCAGCCCAGAGTCAAACACTGAAGCTTTCTTT. Its translation is CASSPESNTEAFF.

This clonotype was seen ten or more times. J is TRBJ2-3 and V is TRBV5-1, with D maybe TRBD1 (5 bases). This CDR3 is 15 amino acids long. Between the trimmed V and J ends, which lost 0 bases and 5 bases, there was a span of 13 bases. Germline assignment: CDR1 SGHRS and CDR2 YFSETQ. CDR3 loop: CASSLADSQRDTQYF. The CDR3 DNA sequence: TGCGCCAGCAGCTTGGCTGACAGTCAACGAGATACGCAGTATTTT.

This clonotype came up a few times. The V and J genes are TRBV27 and TRBJ1-5; D is unresolved. CDR1 is MNHEY, CDR2 SMNVEV, per germline (reference sequence). V was pared by 3 bases and J by 5 bases, with 11 bases between. CDR3 length: 14 amino acids. In DNA, the CDR3 is TGTGCCAGCAGTTTGACCGAATGGGATCAGCCCCAGCATTTT. This encodes CASSLTEWDQPQHF.

This clonotype showed up just a few times. The chain carries TRBV7-9 and TRBJ2-5; TRBD2 agrees at 7 bases. Germline loops: CDR1 SEHNR, CDR2 FQNEAQ (reference sequence). CDR3 size: 14 residues. V shed 4 bases and J 2 bases; nucleotides not matched to a gene: 4. CDR3 amino acids: CASSSLRGQETQYF. CDR3 nucleotides: TGTGCCAGCAGCTCCCTGCGGGGGCAAGAGACCCAGTACTTC. Filled out from reference TRBV7-9 and TRBJ2-5, the complete variable domain reads DTGVSQNPRHKITKRGQNVTFRCDPISEHNRLYWYRQTLGQGPEFLTYFQNEAQLEKSRLLSDRFSAERPKGSFSTLEIQRTEQGDSAMYLCASSSLRGQETQYFGPGTRLLVL.

With respect to this clonotype: This may come from a read error, since a much larger clone is one base off. The chain is built from TRBV27 and TRBJ1-4; 7 bases line up with TRBD1. The CDR3 length is 14 residues. Per the germline V gene, CDR1 is MNHEY and CDR2 is SMNVEV (reference sequence). V lost 6 bases, J lost 8 bases, and 9 bases stayed unmatched. The CDR3 region is CASRPQGPWEKLFF. DNA for the CDR3: TGTGCCAGCAGACCACAGGGGCCTTGGGAAAAACTGTTTTTT.

There are many counts of this clonotype. V is TRBV5-1 and J is TRBJ2-7; 9 nucleotides agree with TRBD1. The CDR3 has 16 residues. The trim removed 3 bases at V and 4 bases at J, leaving 11 bases unmatched. CDR1 SGHRS and CDR2 YFSETQ come from the germline V gene. The CDR3 loop is CASSSNSQGAKYEQYF. In nucleotides, the CDR3 is TGCGCCAGCAGCTCAAATTCACAGGGGGCGAAGTACGAGCAGTACTTC. Full variable domain (remainder filled in from reference TRBV5-1 and TRBJ2-7): KAGVTQTPRYLIKTRGQQVTLSCSPISGHRSVSWYQQTPGQGLQFLFEYFSETQRNKGNFPGRFSGRQFSNSRSEMNVSTLELGDSALYLCASSSNSQGAKYEQYFGPGTRLTVT.

This clonotype occurred many times. The chain joins TRBV5-6 to TRBJ2-1; D is undetermined. Germline V gene data show CDR1 as SGHDT and CDR2 as YYEEEE. With 2 bases removed from V and 10 bases from J, the gap between germline ends came to 10 bases. The CDR3 covers 12 residues. CDR3 loop: CASSFDRVEQFF. Written as DNA, the CDR3 is TGTGCCAGCAGCTTCGATAGAGTAGAGCAGTTCTTC.